Listed below are T cell receptor beta chains from one sample, sequenced in a study of blood T cell repertoires in COVID-19. Sequencing used immunoSEQ multiplex PCR; TCRdb keeps in-frame clones, though not all of them. The table records hundreds of thousands of clones, 85% of them present only once. Sequences were obtained from peripheral blood. The receptors originated from a man over 45 with COVID-19, enrolled during active disease. CDR3s include the opening cysteine and the closing phenylalanine or tryptophan. Fields, in order: J gene, D gene, V gene, clone size, CDR3 DNA, CDR3 protein. The D gene is left open where the match is weak. A row's size may be missing; if present it is once, few, many or a size class.

>TRBJ1-1|TRBD1|TRBV7-8|.
TGTGCCAGCAGCTTAGGGAGACAGGGGGCCCGGGGCACTGAAGCTTTCTTT
CASSLGRQGARGTEAFF
>TRBJ2-3|TRBD2|TRBV11-2|once
TGTGCCAGCAGCCGGGTCGGGACTAGCGGGGCCAACACAGATACGCAGTATTTT
CASSRVGTSGANTDTQYF
>TRBJ2-2|TRBD2|TRBV3-1/TRBV3-2|.
TGTGCCAGCAGCCAAGTTGGGACTAGCGGGGGCCCTAAGAAGGTCGGGGAGCTGTTTTTT
CASSQVGTSGGPKKVGELFF
>TRBJ2-5|TRBD2|TRBV10-2|.
TGCGCCAGCAGTGACCGGGGGGTTCAAGAGACCCAGTACTTC
CASSDRGVQETQYF
>TRBJ1-2|.|TRBV2|.
TGTGCCAGCAGTGAGGGCAGGGGAACTAACTATGGCTACACCTTC
CASSEGRGTNYGYTF
>TRBJ2-2|.|TRBV9|.
TGTGCCAGCAGCGCCACAGATAACACCGGGGAGCTGTTTTTT
CASSATDNTGELFF
>TRBJ2-5|TRBD1|TRBV19|once
TGTGCCAGTAGTACGGACAGGGTGGGAAGGGAGACCCAGTACTTC
CASSTDRVGRETQYF
>TRBJ1-1|.|TRBV10-3|once
TGTGCCATCAGCAATCCGGGACAAGATGAAGCTTTCTTT
CAISNPGQDEAFF
>TRBJ2-2|.|TRBV7-9|.
TGTGCCAGCAGCCCGGCGGGGCAGGTGCAAACCGGGGAGCTGTTTTTT
CASSPAGQVQTGELFF
>TRBJ1-6|TRBD1|TRBV9|.
TGTGCCAGCAGCGTAGGGTCAGGGGGCGGGAAATCACCCCTCCACTTT
CASSVGSGGGKSPLHF
>TRBJ1-1|.|TRBV18|.
TGTGCCAGCTCACCAGGGAGGGCCCAGATCTCTGAAGCTTTCTTT
CASSPGRAQISEAFF
>TRBJ1-2|TRBD1|TRBV4-1|few
TGCGCCAGCAGCCAAGGATTCGGGACAGGGTGGTATGGCTACACCTTC
CASSQGFGTGWYGYTF
>TRBJ1-4|TRBD1|TRBV4-3|.
TGCGCCAGCAGCCAAGAGCCCGGGACAGGTTATGAAAAACTGTTTTTT
CASSQEPGTGYEKLFF
>TRBJ1-2|.|TRBV28|.
TGTGCCAGCAGTCCCACCGGCTATGGCTACACCTTC
CASSPTGYGYTF
>TRBJ1-1|.|TRBV16|.
TGTGCCAGCAACCACCCCGAGACTCAAGCTTTCTTT
CASNHPETQAFF
>TRBJ1-2|TRBD1|TRBV3-1/TRBV3-2|.
TGTGCCAGCAGCTTGACAGGGAACTATGGCTACACCTTC
CASSLTGNYGYTF
>TRBJ1-5|.|TRBV11-2|.
TGTGCCAGCAGCGAGGGGGTTAGCAATCAGCCCCAGCATTTT
CASSEGVSNQPQHF
>TRBJ2-5|TRBD2|TRBV19|.
TGTGCCAGCGGATCTGGTCGGACTAGCGCCGAGACCCAGTACTTC
CASGSGRTSAETQYF